These 13 T cell receptor beta chains share one sample of origin, sequenced in a study of cytomegalovirus exposure and HLA in healthy donors. In the PCR, 60 Vbeta and 13 Jbeta primers were used. Only in-frame clones appear in the TCRdb table, and some are missing; sequencing was by immunoSEQ multiplex PCR. The profile shows about 190,000 clones, 85% to 90% of them singletons. Sequences were obtained from PBMCs. The receptors were gathered from a woman in her late teens or twenties in good health and CMV-seronegative.

This chain joins TRBV7-9 and TRBJ2-5; D is ambiguous. CDR3 length: 11 residues. The V gene's germline CDR1 is SEHNR and CDR2 FQNEAQ (reference sequence). The V gene lost 2 bases and the J gene lost 7 bases, with 5 bases spanning the gap. In DNA, the CDR3 is TGTGCCAGCAGCTTATTCCGGACCCAGTACTTC. This translates into CASSLFRTQYF.

The J gene is TRBJ2-7, the V gene TRBV4-1; 12 bases match TRBD2. CDR1 and CDR2 from the germline V gene are MGHRA and YSYEKL. With V trimmed by 0 bases and J by 5 bases, 8 bases remained unmatched. The length of the CDR3 is 17 residues. The CDR3 region is CASSQDLLAGGPHEQYF. The CDR3 coding sequence is TGCGCCAGCAGCCAAGATCTCCTAGCGGGGGGGCCCCACGAGCAGTACTTC.

This clone occurred a few times. The chain recombines TRBV5-4 with TRBJ2-2, with 9 nucleotides matching TRBD1. After removal of 4 bases from V and 3 bases from J, the junction contained 4 bases not matched to a gene. CDR1 is SGHNT and CDR2 is YYREEE in the germline V gene (reference sequence). The length of the CDR3 is 15 residues. DNA for the CDR3: TGTGCCAGCAGCCACACAGGGGGCGACACCGGGGAGCTGTTTTTT. Protein sequence: CASSHTGGDTGELFF.

The chain uses TRBV4-2 and TRBJ2-2; the match to TRBD2 covers 8 bases. Unmatched junction bases numbered 4, after V lost 0 bases and J lost 1 base. This CDR3 comprises 17 residues. In germline, CDR1 is LGHNA, CDR2 YNFKEQ. In nucleotides, the CDR3 is TGTGCCAGCAGCCAAGATTTGGCGGGAGGGAACACCGGGGAGCTGTTTTTT. Amino acids: CASSQDLAGGNTGELFF.

The chain carries TRBV30 and TRBJ2-3; 10 positions agree with TRBD2. CDR3 length: 19 amino acids. V trimming: 3 bases; J trimming: 0 bases; junction bases outside the gene matches: 15. Germline V CDR1 and CDR2: GTSNPN, SVGIG (reference sequence). The CDR3 nucleotides read TGTGCCTGGAGGAAATGGAGCGGGAGGGCCCAACGGAGCACAGATACGCAGTATTTT. Residues: CAWRKWSGRAQRSTDTQYF.

This clone was detected only a few times. The gene calls are TRBV29-1 and TRBJ2-1, with 8 positions matching TRBD2. Germline V gene data show CDR1 as SQVTM and CDR2 as ANQGSEA. The CDR3 totals 14 residues. V was clipped by 5 bases and J by 8 bases; unmatched bases: 11. CDR3 DNA sequence: TGCAGCGTTACCGGAACTAGCGGAGCTGATGAGCAGTTCTTC. It translates to CSVTGTSGADEQFF.

The chain couples TRBV16 to TRBJ2-6; weak D call: TRBD2 (5 bases). The CDR3 runs to 17 residues. V was cut by 2 bases and J by 0 bases, with 11 bases left in between. The germline V gene has CDR1 KGHSY and CDR2 FQNENV. CDR3 in amino acids: CASSQGEFLSGANVLTF. The DNA of the CDR3 is TGTGCCAGCAGCCAAGGGGAGTTTCTCTCTGGGGCCAACGTCCTGACTTTC. Full variable domain (rest looked up from reference TRBV16 and TRBJ2-6): GEEVAQTPKHLVRGEGQKAKLYCAPIKGHSYVFWYQQVLKNEFKFLISFQNENVFDETGMPKERFSAKCLPNSPCSLEIQATKLEDSAVYFCASSQGEFLSGANVLTFGAGSRLTVL.

The chain joins TRBV2 to TRBJ1-1; no firm D call. The CDR3 has 15 residues. The germline V and J ends were trimmed by 0 bases and 0 bases, with 8 bases remaining between them. Germline assignment: CDR1 SNHLY and CDR2 FYNNEI. The CDR3 DNA is TGTGCCAGCAGTGAAGCCAACAGCTTGAACACTGAAGCTTTCTTT. Translation: CASSEANSLNTEAFF.

The chain has TRBV2 and TRBJ1-1; 9 positions match TRBD1. V lost 6 bases and J lost 8; bases outside the gene matches: 10. CDR3 size: 14 residues. Germline values: CDR1 SNHLY, CDR2 FYNNEI. CDR3 sequence: CASRGQGLLTEAFF. The CDR3 nucleotides read TGTGCCAGCAGGGGACAGGGCCTCTTAACCGAAGCTTTCTTT.

Comment on this clone: Its ends do not fully match the called genes, so a read error is possible. The rearrangement joins TRBV7-9 to TRBJ2-1; no clear D gene. The V gene's germline CDR1 is SEHNR and CDR2 FQNEAQ (reference sequence). The CDR3 covers 15 residues. CDR3 region: CSSSSGSTYYNEQFF. CDR3 sequence (DNA): TGTTCCAGCAGCTCCGGGTCAACGTACTACAATGAGCAGTTCTTC.

The chain combines TRBV7-8 with TRBJ2-3; D gene ambiguous. The CDR3 has 12 residues. The germline V and J ends were trimmed by 3 bases and 6 bases, with 7 bases remaining between them. Germline V gene data show CDR1 as SGHVS and CDR2 as FQNEAQ. The CDR3 spells CASSLNEDTQYF. DNA for the CDR3: TGTGCCAGCAGCTTGAACGAGGATACGCAGTATTTT.

The rearrangement links TRBV28 to TRBJ2-1; tentatively, D is TRBD2 (6 bases). Trimming took 7 bases from V and 0 from J, leaving 13 bases between them. CDR3 size: 15 residues. Germline CDR1 MDHEN, CDR2 SYDVKM. CDR3 region: CASTVDGSSYNEQFF. In nucleotides, the CDR3 is TGTGCCAGCACCGTGGACGGGAGCTCCTACAATGAGCAGTTCTTC.

This chain connects TRBV6-1 to TRBJ2-3; TRBD2 might be the D (5 bases). The CDR3 contains 14 residues. Trimming shortened V by 7 bases and J by 0 bases, and 11 bases separated the two germline ends. The germline CDR1 and CDR2 sequences are MNHNS and SASEGT. In DNA, the CDR3 is TGTGCCAGCACGCGACTACGCAGCACAGATACGCAGTATTTT. Translation: CASTRLRSTDTQYF.